This T cell receptor (beta chain) was obtained from a study of blood T cell repertoires in COVID-19. Across the study: Donors in the United States, Italy and Spain gave samples during acute or convalescent COVID-19. T cells, B-cell-depleted T cells, or PBMCs provided the cDNA or gDNA that served as material.

The CDR3 is 17 amino acids. V gave up 6 bases and J gave up 0 bases; unmatched junction bases: 10. Germline V CDR1 and CDR2: MDHEN, SYDVKM. Original analysis: The authors estimated nucleated cell counts from reference gene primer amplification. Profiled with immunoSEQ multiplex PCR; TCRdb holds only in-frame clones, not every one. Clone size and the V and J calls come from that table; the DNA yielded D and trimming. Among tens of thousands of clones listed, around four fifths were seen once. The receptor's source is a human donor in a cohort sampled during active COVID-19. Sequenced material: peripheral blood. V and J are TRBV28 and TRBJ1-3; 8 positions match TRBD1. CDR3 coding DNA: TGTGCCAGCAGCAACAGACAGGGGAGAGGCTCTGGAAACACCATATATTTT. This codes for CASSNRQGRGSGNTIYF.